These 3 T cell receptor beta chains came from one sample sequenced in a study of Graves' ophthalmopathy and Graves' hyperthyroidism. Transcripts of RNA were the source for amplifying TCR beta CDR3 regions. Amplification began with first-round RT-PCR using HTBI primers, then second-round multiplex PCR was performed. MiXCR was run by TCRdb on the multiplex PCR reads, yielding one entry per CDR3 protein. The sample lists some 350,000 distinct CDR3 sequences, 17% seen once, with 2% to 3% in the top ten. Sequencing was done on a sample of peripheral blood. The receptors stem from an adult woman with stable Graves' hyperthyroidism.

This clonotype was counted only a few times. This rearrangement joins TRBV19 to TRBJ1-5; D uncertain. The germline gives CDR1 LNHDA, CDR2 SQIVND (reference sequence). The CDR3 has 15 residues. The V gene lost 0 bases and the J gene lost 9 bases, with 15 bases spanning the gap. The CDR3 bases are TGTGCCAGTAGTATAGATAGAGAGGGATGGGCGCCCCAGCATTTT. Protein sequence: CASSIDREGWAPQHF.

The table lists this clonotype with many counts. This chain connects TRBV12-3 or TRBV12-4 to TRBJ1-2; 10 bases map to TRBD1. The CDR3 sequence is 15 residues long. The V segment lost 6 bases and the J segment 4 bases; nucleotides outside the gene matches: 8. CDR3 DNA: TGTGCCAGCAGCCCCCGGACAGGGGGGACCTATGGCTACACCTTC. This encodes CASSPRTGGTYGYTF.

This clonotype has at least ten counts. V gene TRBV30 combines with J gene TRBJ1-1, with 7 bases lining up with TRBD1. Germline V lookup: CDR1 GTSNPN, CDR2 SVGIG (reference sequence). The length of the CDR3 is 16 residues. Unmatched junction bases numbered 19, after V lost 4 bases and J lost 8 bases. The CDR3 loop is CAWTAGPLETGSEAFF. The CDR3 DNA sequence: TGTGCCTGGACCGCGGGCCCGCTGGAGACAGGGTCAGAAGCTTTCTTT.